Shown below are 18 T cell receptor beta chains from a single sample sequenced in a study of shared clonotypes between healthy human individuals. Using immunoSEQ multiplex PCR, the repertoire was profiled, and TCRdb retains in-frame clones only, with some absent. The repertoire holds about 490,000 clones, with 60% to 85% as singletons. The sample taken for sequencing was PBMCs. All receptors come from a woman aged 40-49 years in good health. Some clones in this sample may be carry-over from other donors' samples.

The chain combines TRBV10-1 with TRBJ2-3; 10 nucleotides line up with TRBD2. V lost 3 bases to trimming and J lost 6 bases; unmatched junction nucleotides: 3. The CDR3 consists of 14 residues. Germline CDR1 is WNHNN and CDR2 is SYGVQD (reference sequence). The CDR3: CASSDMTSGDTQYF. DNA for the CDR3: TGCGCCAGCAGTGATATGACTAGCGGGGATACGCAGTATTTT.

The chain uses TRBV6-5 and TRBJ1-2; 9 nucleotides align to TRBD1. Germline values: CDR1 MNHEY, CDR2 SVGAGI. The trim removed 6 bases at V and 5 bases at J, leaving 4 bases unmatched. The CDR3 covers 13 residues. The DNA for the CDR3 is TGTGCCAGCAGAAGAGGGACAGGGTATGGCTACACCTTC. It encodes CASRRGTGYGYTF.

The chain has TRBV19 and TRBJ1-4; TRBD1 matches 9 bases. There are 15 residues in the CDR3. Germline V gene data show CDR1 as LNHDA and CDR2 as SQIVND (reference sequence). V was pared by 2 bases and J by 7 bases, with 5 bases of the junction left unmatched. In DNA form, the CDR3 reads TGTGCCAGTAGTATAACAGGGGGCGCTTCTGAAAAACTGTTTTTT. Translating gives CASSITGGASEKLFF.

The chain's CDR3 is CASGLVGTGTEPYEQYF. Written as DNA, the CDR3 is TGTGCTAGTGGTTTGGTTGGAACCGGGACAGAACCCTACGAGCAGTACTTC. V is TRBV12-5 and J is TRBJ2-7, with TRBD1 matching 7 bases. After removal of 0 bases from V and 2 bases from J, the junction contained 10 bases not matched to a gene. CDR1 and CDR2 (germline): LGHNT, FRNRAP. The CDR3 runs 17 residues.

This clone showed up just a few times. The chain couples TRBV7-2 to TRBJ2-7, with D perhaps assigned TRBD1 or TRBD2 (6 bases each). The V and J ends lost 5 bases and 3 bases respectively, with 17 bases between them. Germline CDR1 reads SGHTA; CDR2 reads FQGNSA. The CDR3 is made up of 15 amino acids. CDR3 in amino acids: CASSQAIGGGYEQYF. As DNA, the CDR3 is TGTGCCAGCAGCCAGGCGATAGGGGGAGGCTACGAGCAGTACTTC. The variable domain in full, with the rest retrieved from reference TRBV7-2 and TRBJ2-7, is GAGVSQSPSNKVTEKGKDVELRCDPISGHTALYWYRQSLGQGLEFLIYFQGNSAPDKSGLPSDRFSAERTGGSVSTLTIQRTQQEDSAVYLCASSQAIGGGYEQYFGPGTRLTVT.

The chain is built from TRBV7-8 and TRBJ2-1, with 7 bases matching TRBD2. Germline CDR1 is SGHVS and CDR2 is FQNEAQ. The CDR3 has 17 residues. J lost 6 bases, V lost 4 bases, and 15 bases had no gene match. CDR3 loop: CASSSSGTKEGINEQFF. Written as DNA, the CDR3 is TGTGCCAGCAGCTCCTCCGGGACTAAGGAGGGGATCAATGAGCAGTTCTTC.

This clone was seen a single time. J is TRBJ2-7 and V is TRBV7-9; TRBD1 is a possible D gene (5 bases). The CDR3 is made up of 16 amino acids. Trimming stripped 5 bases from V and 0 bases from J, with 17 bases between. CDR1 and CDR2 (germline): SEHNR, FQNEAQ (reference sequence). The CDR3 DNA sequence: TGTGCCAGCAGCCCCAACCCAGACAGTCCCTCCTACGAGCAGTACTTC. Amino acids: CASSPNPDSPSYEQYF.

The J gene is TRBJ1-2, the V gene TRBV7-3; 12 bases align to TRBD1. Germline CDR1 is SGHTA and CDR2 is FQGTGA. The CDR3 length is 16 residues. Trimming cost V 5 bases and J 8 bases; bases outside gene matches: 12. The CDR3 spells CASSPGTGGGLGGYTF. The CDR3 region has the DNA TGTGCCAGCAGCCCGGGGACAGGGGGCGGTTTGGGAGGCTACACCTTC.

Points on this clone: The same CDR3 also results from other DNA sequences found in this sample. CDR3 in DNA: TGCGCCAGCAGCCTGGGACAGGGACCCTACAATGAGCAGTTCTTC. This codes for CASSLGQGPYNEQFF. The chain is built from TRBV5-1 and TRBJ2-1, with 9 bases fitting TRBD1. Per germline, CDR1 SGHRS and CDR2 YFSETQ. CDR3 length equals 15 residues. J was trimmed by 2 bases and V by 4 bases; bases with no gene match: 4.

This clone has only a few counts. V gene TRBV6-5 combines with J gene TRBJ1-1; no reliable D call. The CDR3 spans 15 residues. V lost 1 base, J lost 10 bases, and 19 bases lay in between. Germline V gene data show CDR1 as MNHEY and CDR2 as SVGAGI. DNA of the CDR3: TGTGCCAGCAGTTACTTTCAGAGCGTGGCGGACGGAGCTTTCTTT. Its protein is CASSYFQSVADGAFF.

This clone was picked up a small number of times. The chain couples TRBV5-4 to TRBJ2-5; TRBD2 aligns across 7 bases. The germline V gene encodes CDR1 SGHNT and CDR2 YYREEE (reference sequence). V lost 4 bases to trimming and J lost 5 bases; unmatched junction nucleotides: 14. This CDR3 spans 16 amino acids. The CDR3 DNA is TGTGCCAGCAGCCCGGAATTATCTAGCGGACCGGAGACCCAGTACTTC. The encoded protein is CASSPELSSGPETQYF.

This chain joins TRBV27 and TRBJ2-7, with 8 nucleotides matching TRBD2. The CDR3 extends over 16 amino acids. With V trimmed by 5 bases and J by 0 bases, 9 bases remained unmatched. Germline loops: CDR1 MNHEY, CDR2 SMNVEV (reference sequence). In DNA, the CDR3 is TGTGCCAGCAGTGTCGGACTAGCCCAAGACTCCTACGAGCAGTACTTC. This encodes CASSVGLAQDSYEQYF.

This chain links TRBV7-9 with TRBJ1-2; D not resolved. Germline V CDR1 and CDR2: SEHNR, FQNEAQ (reference sequence). The CDR3 totals 14 residues. Trimming pared 4 bases from V and 7 bases from J, leaving 16 bases between. Here the CDR3 DNA reads TGTGCCAGCAGCTCCGCCGGCTATGAAAGTGGCTACACCTTC. This codes for CASSSAGYESGYTF.

For this clone: One end of the junction does not line up with germline, which may come from a read error. This chain joins TRBV13 and TRBJ2-7; 16 nucleotides line up with TRBD2. This CDR3 region has 18 residues. CDR1 and CDR2 from the germline V gene are PRHDT and FYEKMQ (reference sequence). In DNA form, the CDR3 reads TGTGCCAACAGCAAGGGACTAGCGGGAGGGGTTAGGTCCTACGAGCAGTACTTC. Protein sequence: CANSKGLAGGVRSYEQYF.

The chain is built from TRBV5-1 and TRBJ2-7, with D tentatively TRBD1 (6 bases). From germline, CDR1 is SGHRS and CDR2 YFSETQ. The CDR3 is 13 residues long. V dropped 1 base and J dropped 2 bases, with 7 bases sitting between them. CDR3 in DNA: TGCGCCAGCAGCTTGACAGGGCCCTACGAGCAGTACTTC. Its protein is CASSLTGPYEQYF.

This clone was seen only once. The rearrangement uses TRBV6-6 and TRBJ1-1; D uncertain. The ends were cut back, 2 bases at V and 4 bases at J, with 11 bases in the middle. Per the germline V gene, CDR1 is MNHNY and CDR2 is SVGAGI (reference sequence). The CDR3 length is 14 residues. CDR3 sequence: CASSYLQEGTEAFF. CDR3 coding DNA: TGTGCCAGCAGTTACCTCCAGGAGGGCACTGAAGCTTTCTTT.

The chain links TRBV5-1 to TRBJ2-7; D not certain. Between the trimmed V and J ends, which lost 0 bases and 3 bases, there was a span of 7 bases. From germline, CDR1 is SGHRS and CDR2 YFSETQ. There are 13 residues in the CDR3. The CDR3 loop reads CASSLAADYEQYF. Here the CDR3 DNA reads TGCGCCAGCAGCTTGGCGGCAGACTACGAGCAGTACTTC.

The CDR3 nucleotides read TGTGCCACAGCTCAGGACAGGGGGTCTTTCTACGAGCAGTACTTC. It translates to CATAQDRGSFYEQYF. V gene TRBV15 combines with J gene TRBJ2-7; 10 positions agree with TRBD1. Per the germline V gene, CDR1 is LNHNV and CDR2 is YYDKDF (reference sequence). This CDR3 contains 15 residues. V trimming: 9 bases; J trimming: 3 bases; junction bases outside the gene matches: 11.